These T cell receptor beta chains were read from a single sample in a study of blood T cell repertoires in COVID-19. Assay: immunoSEQ multiplex PCR; the TCRdb copy retains only in-frame clones and omits some. Here the sample spans about 440,000 clones, around nine tenths being singletons. The specimen sequenced was PBMCs or T cells enriched from blood (not recorded which). The receptor set was obtained from a woman under 30 with acute COVID-19. CDR3s leave out the opening cysteine and the closing phenylalanine or tryptophan. Each record gives: V gene, CDR3 protein.

TRBV28 ASSIGGQGRGNYGYT
TRBV3-1/TRBV3-2 ASSQVSSPYEQY
TRBV5-1 ASSLAGGTDTQY
TRBV28 ASRRKQGHYNEQF
TRBV7-8 ASSSSPVDTQY
TRBV27 ASSPDRGSTNYGYT
TRBV3-1/TRBV3-2 ASSPTGTDDPYEQY
TRBV5-1 ASSLDGSYGELF
TRBV10-3 AISGDRENEKLF
TRBV5-4 ASSPTTATYEQY
TRBV7-3 ASRSDGTPVMGELF
TRBV5-1 ASSRTGAGGVVDTQY